The 14 T cell receptor beta chains presented below share a single source sample, sequenced in a study of blood T cell repertoires in COVID-19. Here immunoSEQ multiplex PCR was the method, and the copy in TCRdb shows in-frame clones only, minus some. The sample records about 330,000 clones, 80% to 90% being singletons. The specimen sequenced was PBMCs or T cells enriched from blood (not recorded which). These receptors originate from a young man who had recovered from COVID-19.

This chain joins TRBV7-9 and TRBJ1-1; D unresolved. CDR1 is SEHNR, CDR2 FQNEAQ, per germline (reference sequence). V was shortened by 5 bases and J by 4 bases, with 11 bases between the two germline ends. The CDR3 covers 13 residues. The CDR3 nucleotides read TGTGCCAGCAGCCTTCCGCCGGGCACTGAAGCTTTCTTT. Encoded protein: CASSLPPGTEAFF.

The chain combines TRBV6-6 with TRBJ1-1; D perhaps matches TRBD1 (5 bases). The germline CDR1 and CDR2 sequences are MNHNY and SVGAGI (reference sequence). Trimming cost V 6 bases and J 3 bases, with 14 bases left between them. The CDR3 is 14 amino acids. As DNA, the CDR3 is TGTGCCAGCAGACTTTACAGGTTTGACACTGAAGCTTTCTTT. Translating it yields CASRLYRFDTEAFF.

This chain joins TRBV7-9 and TRBJ2-3; D is possibly TRBD2 (5 bases). CDR1 and CDR2 (germline): SEHNR, FQNEAQ (reference sequence). This CDR3 region has 15 residues. The ends were cut back, 1 base at V and 6 bases at J, with 14 bases in the middle. Here the CDR3 DNA reads TGTGCCAGCAGCTTAGGCCACTTAAGAGGGGATACGCAGTATTTT. It translates to CASSLGHLRGDTQYF.

The chain carries TRBV6-5 and TRBJ2-2; no clear D. This CDR3 spans 11 amino acids. Germline V gene data show CDR1 as MNHEY and CDR2 as SVGAGI. The V gene lost 7 bases and the J gene lost 2 bases, with 2 bases spanning the gap. The CDR3 protein is CASTNTGELFF. The CDR3 bases are TGTGCCAGCACAAACACCGGGGAGCTGTTTTTT.

The chain combines TRBV7-9 with TRBJ1-1, with D possibly matching TRBD1 (6 bases). CDR1 and CDR2 (germline): SEHNR, FQNEAQ (reference sequence). V lost 5 bases and J lost 1, with 14 bases in between. The CDR3 contains 15 residues. CDR3 protein: CASSLTNRENTEAFF. The CDR3, as DNA: TGTGCCAGCAGCCTAACCAACAGGGAGAACACTGAAGCTTTCTTT.

The CDR3 spells CASSPQQYYEQYF. The CDR3 DNA is TGTGCCAGTAGTCCCCAACAGTACTACGAGCAGTACTTC. The chain carries TRBV19 and TRBJ2-7; D is uncertain. Germline CDR1 is LNHDA and CDR2 is SQIVND (reference sequence). The CDR3 sequence is 13 residues long. V dropped 5 bases and J dropped 3 bases, with 11 bases sitting between them.

The V and J genes are TRBV19 and TRBJ1-5; no firm D call. Germline CDR1 is LNHDA and CDR2 is SQIVND (reference sequence). Trimming took 5 bases from V and 7 from J, leaving 9 bases between them. The CDR3 is 12 residues long. Here the CDR3 reads CASSEMSQPQHF. DNA for the CDR3: TGTGCCAGTAGTGAGATGTCCCAGCCCCAGCATTTT.

This chain joins TRBV7-7 and TRBJ2-1, with 8 bases identical to TRBD2. Germline assignment: CDR1 SSHAT and CDR2 FNYEAQ (reference sequence). The CDR3 runs to 13 residues. V shed 5 bases, J shed 7 bases, and the junction held 4 bases outside the gene matches. The CDR3 sequence is CASSPGGGNEQFF. The CDR3 DNA follows: TGTGCCAGCAGCCCCGGGGGGGGAAATGAGCAGTTCTTC.

The V and J genes are TRBV5-6 and TRBJ2-7; 9 nucleotides match TRBD1. The CDR3 contains 17 residues. V was pared by 0 bases and J by 0 bases, with 7 bases of the junction left unmatched. Germline CDR1 is SGHDT and CDR2 is YYEEEE. CDR3 protein: CASSLEWTGDFSYEQYF. The CDR3 region has the DNA TGTGCCAGCAGCTTGGAATGGACAGGGGACTTCTCCTACGAGCAGTACTTC.

The chain has TRBV9 and TRBJ1-5; TRBD1 aligns across 8 bases. Germline CDR1 reads SGDLS; CDR2 reads YYNGEE. The CDR3 has 15 amino acids. With V trimmed by 4 bases and J by 3 bases, 6 bases remained unmatched. The CDR3 DNA reads TGTGCCAGCAGCCCAGGGACAGGCTACAATCAGCCCCAGCATTTT. This sequence encodes CASSPGTGYNQPQHF.

This rearrangement joins TRBV7-2 to TRBJ2-7; unclear D gene. The V end lost 5 bases, the J end lost 1 base, and 12 bases lay between the germline ends. Germline lookup yields CDR1 SGHTA and CDR2 FQGNSA. The CDR3 has 14 amino acids. In DNA, the CDR3 is TGTGCCAGCAGCCCCCGGGTGTCGTCCTACGAGCAGTACTTC. It encodes CASSPRVSSYEQYF.

The V call is TRBV2, the J call TRBJ2-5; weak D call: TRBD2 (7 bases). The CDR3 runs to 13 residues. Germline CDR1 reads SNHLY; CDR2 reads FYNNEI. The ends were cut back, 8 bases at V and 5 bases at J, with 15 bases in the middle. The CDR3 is CASLPGGEETQYF. CDR3 nucleotides: TGTGCCAGCTTACCGGGGGGCGAGGAGACCCAGTACTTC. Variable domain in full (rest from reference TRBV2 and TRBJ2-5): EPEVTQTPSHQVTQMGQEVILRCVPISNHLYFYWYRQILGQKVEFLVSFYNNEISEKSEIFDDQFSVERPDGSNFTLKIRSTKLEDSAMYFCASLPGGEETQYFGPGTRLLVL.

Written as DNA, the CDR3 is TGTGCCACCGCCTCAGGACAGGGGGCAGGAGAGACCCAGTACTTC. Encoded protein: CATASGQGAGETQYF. The rearrangement joins TRBV24-1 to TRBJ2-5; TRBD1 matches at 11 bases. Germline CDR1 is KGHDR and CDR2 is SFDVKD. The length of the CDR3 is 15 residues. V was clipped by 9 bases and J by 4 bases; unmatched bases: 9.

The chain is built from TRBV7-9 and TRBJ1-4; D may be TRBD1 (5 bases). The ends were cut back, 4 bases at V and 5 bases at J, with 14 bases in the middle. CDR3 length: 15 residues. Germline CDR1 reads SEHNR; CDR2 reads FQNEAQ (reference sequence). Written as DNA, the CDR3 is TGTGCCAGCAGCTACAGAGCCGGGGGGAATGAAAAACTGTTTTTT. Translating gives CASSYRAGGNEKLFF.